A selection of T cell receptor beta chains follows, all from one sample in a study of Ad26.COV2.S vaccination and SARS-CoV-2 variants. TCRdb keeps only in-frame clones here, not all; method: immunoSEQ multiplex PCR. The data hold about 680,000 clones, with approximately 88% observed a single time. The sample was peripheral blood, taken in a trial of Ad26.COV2.S vaccine versus placebo. The receptor set was obtained from a person aged 18-60 years who received the Ad26.COV2.S COVID-19 vaccine or a placebo. CDR3s include the opening cysteine and the closing phenylalanine or tryptophan. The size field is filled for only some rows; it gives once, few, many or a size class.

once | TRBJ1-1 | TRBV19 | CASSMTGYTEAFF
- | TRBJ2-3 | TRBV29-1 | CSSGGGNTDTQYF
- | TRBJ1-5 | TRBV7-2 | CASSLEADRVQPQHF
- | TRBJ1-6 | TRBV5-1 | CASRWTGSYNSPLHF
once | TRBJ1-2 | TRBV4-2 | CASSQDRRDFTF
- | TRBJ1-1 | TRBV20-1 | CSASLGGTEAFF
- | TRBJ1-1 | TRBV20-1 | CSAREAEAFF
- | TRBJ2-1 | TRBV3-1/TRBV3-2 | CASSQGWGSYNEQFF
- | TRBJ2-7 | TRBV7-2 | CASSFAAPYEQYF
- | TRBJ2-7 | TRBV18 | CASSPFRVAGQGVSYEQYF
- | TRBJ2-1 | TRBV27 | CASSFGLSSYNEQFF
- | TRBJ1-4 | TRBV7-9 | CASSFDMYEKLFF
once | TRBJ1-5 | TRBV6-5 | CASRQGGNQPQHF
- | TRBJ1-6 | TRBV7-9 | CASSSRWNSPLHF
- | TRBJ1-6 | TRBV5-1 | CASSTGTGYSPLHF
few | TRBJ1-1 | TRBV7-3 | CASIPGAATEAFF
- | TRBJ2-7 | TRBV10-3 | CAISPGDFSYEQYF
- | TRBJ2-1 | TRBV20-1 | CSARGSPFF
once | TRBJ2-5 | TRBV30 | CAWRRLAGGVGETQYF
- | TRBJ1-3 | TRBV19 | CASSRQPQSGNTIYF